One and the same sample provided the 18 T cell receptor beta chains below, sequenced in a study of blood T cell repertoires in COVID-19. Generated by immunoSEQ multiplex PCR, the TCRdb table keeps only in-frame clones and is missing some. Of about 170,000 clones listed, 65% to 85% were seen once; the top ten hold roughly a tenth. Sequenced: peripheral blood. These receptors came from a man in his 70s with active or convalescent COVID-19.

This rearrangement joins TRBV6-5 to TRBJ2-5, with D perhaps TRBD1 (7 bases). Trimming stripped 4 bases from V and 5 bases from J, with 14 bases between. The CDR3 covers 14 residues. The germline gives CDR1 MNHEY, CDR2 SVGAGI. The CDR3 loop reads CASSSPGGMETQYF. Written as DNA, the CDR3 is TGTGCCAGCAGTTCTCCAGGGGGGATGGAGACCCAGTACTTC.

The CDR3 here is CAWSVATGDTDTQYF. The DNA for the CDR3 is TGTGCCTGGAGTGTTGCTACCGGGGACACAGATACGCAGTATTTT. The J gene is TRBJ2-3, the V gene TRBV30, with D possibly being TRBD2 (5 bases). The germline CDR1 and CDR2 sequences are GTSNPN and SVGIG (reference sequence). The CDR3 length is 15 residues. V was shortened by 0 bases and J by 2 bases, with 12 bases between the two germline ends.

The V and J genes are TRBV19 and TRBJ1-2, with D perhaps matching TRBD1 (5 bases). The germline V and J ends were trimmed by 6 bases and 5 bases, with 13 bases remaining between them. CDR1 and CDR2 from the germline V gene are LNHDA and SQIVND (reference sequence). This CDR3 has 13 residues. CDR3 sequence (DNA): TGTGCCAGTAGCAGGGCCGAAGGATATGGCTACACCTTC. It translates to CASSRAEGYGYTF.

The V call is TRBV11-2, the J call TRBJ2-5; TRBD1 might be the D (5 bases). V lost 1 base to trimming and J lost 4 bases, with 13 bases between them. This CDR3 region has 15 residues. Per germline, CDR1 SGHAT and CDR2 FQNNGV. For the CDR3, the DNA is TGTGCCAGCAGCTTAGGACCAGGGTGGGGAGAGACCCAGTACTTC. It specifies CASSLGPGWGETQYF. Filled out from reference TRBV11-2 and TRBJ2-5, the complete variable domain reads EAGVAQSPRYKIIEKRQSVAFWCNPISGHATLYWYQQILGQGPKLLIQFQNNGVVDDSQLPKDRFSAERLKGVDSTLKIQPAKLEDSAVYLCASSLGPGWGETQYFGPGTRLLVL.

This rearrangement joins TRBV19 to TRBJ2-2, with D perhaps TRBD1 (7 bases). The V end lost 6 bases, the J end lost 4 bases, and 18 bases lay between the germline ends. Germline CDR1 is LNHDA and CDR2 is SQIVND (reference sequence). This CDR3 is built from 16 residues. As DNA, the CDR3 is TGTGCCAGTAGCCCCTGGAGGGGGCAGGGCACCGGGGAGCTGTTTTTT. This gives the protein CASSPWRGQGTGELFF.

The V call is TRBV7-2, the J call TRBJ1-1, with D maybe TRBD1 (6 bases). Per the germline V gene, CDR1 is SGHTA and CDR2 is FQGNSA. CDR3 length: 14 residues. The V and J ends lost 5 bases and 3 bases respectively, with 13 bases between them. The CDR3 nucleotides are TGTGCCAGCAGCCAGACAGGATGGGACACTGAAGCTTTCTTT. It encodes CASSQTGWDTEAFF.

The chain combines TRBV7-7 with TRBJ1-3; 7 bases line up with TRBD1. V dropped 8 bases and J dropped 0; count of bases not matched to a gene: 10. This CDR3 is 16 amino acids long. In germline, CDR1 is SSHAT, CDR2 FNYEAQ (reference sequence). This CDR3 is CASAAGQPHSGNTIYF. The CDR3 bases are TGTGCCAGCGCCGCGGGACAGCCACACTCTGGAAACACCATATATTTT.

The rearrangement joins TRBV19 to TRBJ1-5, with D tentatively TRBD1 (6 bases). CDR3 length: 15 residues. Germline lookup yields CDR1 LNHDA and CDR2 SQIVND (reference sequence). The V end was cut by 7 bases, the J end by 5 bases, with 18 bases between. Here the CDR3 reads CASTPGRGGDQPQHF. DNA of the CDR3: TGTGCCAGTACCCCGGGACGGGGGGGCGATCAGCCCCAGCATTTT.

The DNA of the CDR3 is TGTGCCAGCACCCTGACAGAGCAATCCTACGAGCAGTACTTC. Protein sequence: CASTLTEQSYEQYF. The chain couples TRBV28 to TRBJ2-7, with a tentative D call TRBD1 (5 bases). Trimming took off 7 bases at V and 1 base at J, with 14 bases between the two ends. CDR1 and CDR2 from the germline V gene are MDHEN and SYDVKM. This CDR3 contains 14 residues.

V and J are TRBV7-2 and TRBJ1-1, with D possibly TRBD1 on 6 matching bases. Looked up from germline, CDR1 is SGHTA and CDR2 is FQGNSA. The CDR3 sequence is 14 residues long. V was clipped by 5 bases and J by 2 bases, with 12 bases between them. CDR3 region: CASSRTAFNTEAFF. The CDR3 DNA follows: TGTGCCAGCAGCCGGACAGCCTTTAACACTGAAGCTTTCTTT.

This clone has a handful of counts. The chain employs TRBV19 and TRBJ1-4, with D possibly TRBD1 on 6 matching bases. V was clipped by 9 bases and J by 0 bases, with 8 bases between them. Germline-derived CDR1 and CDR2 are LNHDA and SQIVND (reference sequence). The CDR3 is 13 residues long. CDR3 in DNA: TGTGCCAGCAGGACAGCAACTAATGAAAAACTGTTTTTT. Residues: CASRTATNEKLFF.

The chain couples TRBV6-2 or TRBV6-3 to TRBJ2-3, with TRBD1 as a possible D gene (6 bases). This CDR3 has 14 amino acids. Looked up from germline, CDR1 is MNHEY and CDR2 is SVGEGT. V lost 2 bases and J lost 7, with 13 bases in between. The CDR3 sequence is CASSYPPTGNTQYF. The CDR3 DNA reads as TGTGCCAGCAGTTACCCCCCTACAGGGAATACGCAGTATTTT.

The rearrangement links TRBV18 to TRBJ2-5; no clear D gene. From germline, CDR1 is KGHSH and CDR2 LQKENI. The CDR3 is made up of 16 amino acids. Trimming stripped 2 bases from V and 4 bases from J, with 17 bases between. CDR3 residues: CASSPLTPTLGETQYF. CDR3 sequence (DNA): TGTGCCAGCTCACCATTGACACCCACACTGGGAGAGACCCAGTACTTC.

The CDR3 DNA is TGTGCCAGCAGTGAACCCTCAACAGGGGGCGGTTCCTACGAGCAGTACTTC. Residues: CASSEPSTGGGSYEQYF. The chain recombines TRBV2 with TRBJ2-7; 9 positions match TRBD1. CDR3 length: 17 amino acids. Germline values: CDR1 SNHLY, CDR2 FYNNEI. After removal of 2 bases from V and 1 base from J, the junction contained 9 bases not matched to a gene.

The chain employs TRBV4-1 and TRBJ1-5, with 10 bases fitting TRBD1. The trim removed 3 bases at V and 1 base at J, leaving 3 bases unmatched. Per germline, CDR1 MGHRA and CDR2 YSYEKL. CDR3 size: 16 residues. CDR3 sequence: CASSQWGQGSNQPQHF. The CDR3 DNA reads TGCGCCAGCAGCCAGTGGGGACAGGGGAGCAATCAGCCCCAGCATTTT.

The chain combines TRBV10-2 with TRBJ1-1; TRBD1 aligns across 12 bases. Losses at the gene ends were 0 bases for V and 4 bases for J; bases not matched to a gene: 12. Per germline, CDR1 WSHSY and CDR2 SAAADI. The CDR3 contains 19 residues. The CDR3 bases are TGCGCCAGCAGTGAGTCATCCGGGACAGGGGGCCGAAAGTTCACTGAAGCTTTCTTT. It is translated as CASSESSGTGGRKFTEAFF.

This chain connects TRBV30 to TRBJ1-2, with unresolved D. In germline, CDR1 is GTSNPN, CDR2 SVGIG (reference sequence). The CDR3 sequence is 11 residues long. V lost 2 bases and J lost 8, with 9 bases in between. CDR3 protein: CAWSNTLGYTF. DNA for the CDR3: TGTGCCTGGAGTAACACGCTCGGCTACACCTTC. Full variable domain (rest looked up from reference TRBV30 and TRBJ1-2): SQTIHQWPATLVQPVGSPLSLECTVEGTSNPNLYWYRQAAGRGLQLLFYSVGIGQISSEVPQNLSASRPQDRQFILSSKKLLLSDSGFYLCAWSNTLGYTFGSGTRLTVV.

The chain combines TRBV5-1 with TRBJ2-5; TRBD1 is a possible D gene (6 bases). CDR3 length equals 14 residues. Germline V gives CDR1 SGHRS, CDR2 YFSETQ. V was trimmed by 4 bases and J by 1 base, leaving 11 bases between them. CDR3 DNA sequence: TGCGCCAGCAGCCCTTGGGACATCCAAGAGACCCAGTACTTC. Protein product: CASSPWDIQETQYF. The full variable domain, its missing parts supplied by reference TRBV5-1 and TRBJ2-5, is KAGVTQTPRYLIKTRGQQVTLSCSPISGHRSVSWYQQTPGQGLQFLFEYFSETQRNKGNFPGRFSGRQFSNSRSEMNVSTLELGDSALYLCASSPWDIQETQYFGPGTRLLVL.